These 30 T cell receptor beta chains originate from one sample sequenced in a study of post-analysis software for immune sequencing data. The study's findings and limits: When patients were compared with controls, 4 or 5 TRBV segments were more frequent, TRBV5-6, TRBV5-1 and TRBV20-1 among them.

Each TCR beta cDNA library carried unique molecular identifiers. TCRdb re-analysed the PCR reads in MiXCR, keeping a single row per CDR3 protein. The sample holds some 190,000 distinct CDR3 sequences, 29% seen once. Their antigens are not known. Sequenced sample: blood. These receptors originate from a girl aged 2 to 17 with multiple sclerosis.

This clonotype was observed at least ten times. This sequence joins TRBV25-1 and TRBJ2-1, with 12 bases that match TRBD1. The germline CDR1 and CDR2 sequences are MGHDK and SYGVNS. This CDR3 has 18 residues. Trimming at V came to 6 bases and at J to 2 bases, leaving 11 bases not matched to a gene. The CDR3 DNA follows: TGTGCCAGCAGGGGGACAGGGGGCGCGTCTAAGCCCTACAATGAGCAGTTCTTC. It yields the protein CASRGTGGASKPYNEQFF. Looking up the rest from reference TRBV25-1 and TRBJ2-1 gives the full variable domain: EADIYQTPRYLVIGTGKKITLECSQTMGHDKMYWYQQDPGMELHLIHYSYGVNSTEKGDLSSESTVSRIRTEHFPLTLESARPSHTSQYLCASRGTGGASKPYNEQFFGPGTRLTVL.

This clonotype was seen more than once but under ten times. The CDR3 DNA reads TGTGCCAGCAGCTTCGTTGGGGGAGGCTCCTACGAGCAGTACTTC. Amino acids: CASSFVGGGSYEQYF. The chain is built from TRBV11-2 and TRBJ2-7; D is possibly TRBD2 (6 bases). Germline assignment: CDR1 SGHAT and CDR2 FQNNGV. The CDR3 is 15 residues long. The V gene lost 3 bases and the J gene lost 0 bases, with 12 bases spanning the gap.

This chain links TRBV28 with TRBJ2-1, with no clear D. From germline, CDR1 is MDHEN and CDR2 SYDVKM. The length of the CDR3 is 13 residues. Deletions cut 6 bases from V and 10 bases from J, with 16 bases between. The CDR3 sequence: CASRAVWSGEQFF. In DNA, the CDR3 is TGTGCCAGCAGGGCAGTTTGGTCTGGGGAGCAGTTCTTC. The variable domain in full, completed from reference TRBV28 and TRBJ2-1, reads DVKVTQSSRYLVKRTGEKVFLECVQDMDHENMFWYRQDPGLGLRLIYFSYDVKMKEKGDIPEGYSVSREKKERFSLILESASTNQTSMYLCASRAVWSGEQFFGPGTRLTVL.

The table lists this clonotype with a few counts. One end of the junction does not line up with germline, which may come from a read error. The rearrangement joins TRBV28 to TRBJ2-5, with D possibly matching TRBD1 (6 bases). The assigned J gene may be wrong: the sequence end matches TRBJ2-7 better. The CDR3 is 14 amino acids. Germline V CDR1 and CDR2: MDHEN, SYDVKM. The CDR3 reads CASSLGGHSNEQYF. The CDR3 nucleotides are TGTGCCAGCAGTTTAGGGGGACACTCCAACGAGCAGTACTTC.

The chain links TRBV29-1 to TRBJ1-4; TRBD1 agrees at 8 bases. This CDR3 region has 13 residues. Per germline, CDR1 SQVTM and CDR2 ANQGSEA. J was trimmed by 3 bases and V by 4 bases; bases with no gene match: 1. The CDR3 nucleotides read TGCAGCGTTGCGACAGGGGCTAATGAAAAACTGTTTTTT. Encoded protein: CSVATGANEKLFF.

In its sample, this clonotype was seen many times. The CDR3 sequence is CASSEWAGGPYSREQYF. The DNA for the CDR3 is TGTGCCAGCAGTGAGTGGGCAGGGGGGCCCTACTCCCGCGAGCAGTACTTC. The J gene is TRBJ2-5, the V gene TRBV6-1; D perhaps matches TRBD1 (7 bases). Gene TRBJ2-7 matches the end of the DNA better, so the J call may be wrong. CDR3 length equals 17 residues. Germline V gene sequence: CDR1 MNHNS, CDR2 SASEGT.

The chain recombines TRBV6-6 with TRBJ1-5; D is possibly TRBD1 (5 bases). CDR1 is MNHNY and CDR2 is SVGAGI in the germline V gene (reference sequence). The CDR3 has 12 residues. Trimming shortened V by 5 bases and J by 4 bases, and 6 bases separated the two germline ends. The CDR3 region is CASSNRNQPQHF. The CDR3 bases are TGTGCCAGCAGTAACAGGAATCAGCCCCAGCATTTT.

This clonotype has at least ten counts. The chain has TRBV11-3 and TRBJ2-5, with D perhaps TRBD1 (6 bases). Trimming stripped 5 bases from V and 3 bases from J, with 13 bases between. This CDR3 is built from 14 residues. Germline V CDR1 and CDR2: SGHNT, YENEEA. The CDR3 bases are TGTGCCAGCAGCATAGGGACAAATAAAGAGACCCAGTACTTC. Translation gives CASSIGTNKETQYF.

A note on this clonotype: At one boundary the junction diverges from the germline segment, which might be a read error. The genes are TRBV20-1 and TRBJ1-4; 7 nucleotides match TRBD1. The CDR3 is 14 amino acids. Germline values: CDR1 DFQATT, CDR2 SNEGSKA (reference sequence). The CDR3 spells CSALRQGGHEKRFF. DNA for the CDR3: TGCAGTGCTCTAAGACAGGGCGGGCATGAAAAACGGTTTTTT.

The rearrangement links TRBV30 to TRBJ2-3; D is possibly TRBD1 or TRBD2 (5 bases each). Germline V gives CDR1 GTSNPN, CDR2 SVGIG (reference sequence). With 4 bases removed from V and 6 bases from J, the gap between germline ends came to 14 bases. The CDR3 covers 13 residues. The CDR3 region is CAWKVAGTDTQYF. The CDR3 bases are TGTGCCTGGAAGGTTGCAGGGACGGATACGCAGTATTTT.

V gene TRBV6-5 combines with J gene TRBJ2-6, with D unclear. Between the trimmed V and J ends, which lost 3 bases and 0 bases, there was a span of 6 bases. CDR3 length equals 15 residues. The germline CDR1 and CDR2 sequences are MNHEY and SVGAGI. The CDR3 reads CASSYVGSGANVLTF. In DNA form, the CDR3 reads TGTGCCAGCAGTTATGTCGGCTCTGGGGCCAACGTCCTGACTTTC.

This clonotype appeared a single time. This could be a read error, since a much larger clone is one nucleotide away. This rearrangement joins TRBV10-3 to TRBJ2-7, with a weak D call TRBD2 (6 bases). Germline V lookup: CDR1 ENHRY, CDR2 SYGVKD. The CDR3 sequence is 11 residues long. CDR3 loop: CVISGGYEQYF. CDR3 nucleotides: TGTGTCATCAGTGGGGGGTACGAGCAGTACTTC.

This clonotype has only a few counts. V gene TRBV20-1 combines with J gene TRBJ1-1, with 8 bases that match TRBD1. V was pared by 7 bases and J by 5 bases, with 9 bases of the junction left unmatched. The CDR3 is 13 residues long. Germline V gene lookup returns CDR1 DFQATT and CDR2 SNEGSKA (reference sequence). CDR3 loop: CSGSRGRRTEAFF. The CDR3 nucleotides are TGCAGTGGCAGCAGGGGGCGGCGGACTGAAGCTTTCTTT.

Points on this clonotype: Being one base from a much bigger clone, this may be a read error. The DNA of the CDR3 is TGCGCCAGCAGCTTGCTACTAGCGACCAATGGGCAGTTCTTC. As protein: CASSLLLATNGQFF. The rearrangement links TRBV5-1 to TRBJ2-1; 7 nucleotides agree with TRBD2. The CDR3 sequence is 14 residues long. In germline, CDR1 is SGHRS, CDR2 YFSETQ.

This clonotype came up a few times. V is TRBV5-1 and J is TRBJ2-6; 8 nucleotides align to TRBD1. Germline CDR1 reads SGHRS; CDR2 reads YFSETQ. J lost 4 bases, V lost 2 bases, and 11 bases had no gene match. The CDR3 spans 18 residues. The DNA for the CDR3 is TGCGCCAGCAGCTTTATCGGACAGGGCTCAGCCGGGGCCAACGTCCTGACTTTC. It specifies CASSFIGQGSAGANVLTF.

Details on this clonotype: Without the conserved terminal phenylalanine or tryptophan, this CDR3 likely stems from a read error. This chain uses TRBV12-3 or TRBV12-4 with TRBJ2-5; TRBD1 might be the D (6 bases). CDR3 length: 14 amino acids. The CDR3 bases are TGTGCCTGCAGTTTTAACAGGGCCTACTGGGAGCAGTACCTC. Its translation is CACSFNRAYWEQYL.

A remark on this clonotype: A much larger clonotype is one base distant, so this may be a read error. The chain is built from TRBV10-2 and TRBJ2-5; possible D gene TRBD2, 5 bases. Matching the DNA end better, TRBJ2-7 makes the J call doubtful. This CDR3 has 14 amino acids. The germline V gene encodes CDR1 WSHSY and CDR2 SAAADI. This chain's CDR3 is CASRESGIPYEQYF. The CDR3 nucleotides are TGCGCCAGCAGGGAGTCGGGAATTCCCTACGAGCAGTACTTC.

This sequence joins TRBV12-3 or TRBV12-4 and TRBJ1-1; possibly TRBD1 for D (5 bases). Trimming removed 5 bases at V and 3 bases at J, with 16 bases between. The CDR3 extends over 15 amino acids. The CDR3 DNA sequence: TGTGCCAGCAGTCCCGGGACCCTGGGGGACACTGAAGCTTTCTTT. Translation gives CASSPGTLGDTEAFF.

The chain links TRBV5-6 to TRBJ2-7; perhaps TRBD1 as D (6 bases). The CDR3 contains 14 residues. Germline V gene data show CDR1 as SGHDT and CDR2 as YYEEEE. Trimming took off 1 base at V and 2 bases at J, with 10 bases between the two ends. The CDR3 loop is CASSLSAGAYEQYF. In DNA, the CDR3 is TGTGCCAGCAGCTTGTCGGCAGGGGCCTACGAGCAGTACTTC. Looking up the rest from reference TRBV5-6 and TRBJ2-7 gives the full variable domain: DAGVTQSPTHLIKTRGQQVTLRCSPKSGHDTVSWYQQALGQGPQFIFQYYEEEERQRGNFPDRFSGHQFPNYSSELNVNALLLGDSALYLCASSLSAGAYEQYFGPGTRLTVT.

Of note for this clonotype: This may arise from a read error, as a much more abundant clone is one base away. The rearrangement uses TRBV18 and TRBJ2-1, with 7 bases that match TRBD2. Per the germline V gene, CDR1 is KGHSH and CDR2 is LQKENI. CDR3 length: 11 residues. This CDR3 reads CASSSGLERFF. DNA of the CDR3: TGTGCCAGCTCATCAGGACTAGAGCGGTTCTTC.

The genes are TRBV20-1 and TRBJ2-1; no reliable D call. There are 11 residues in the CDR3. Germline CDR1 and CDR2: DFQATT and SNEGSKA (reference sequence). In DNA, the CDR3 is TGCAGCGCTCACCCCTACAATGAGCAGTTCTTC. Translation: CSAHPYNEQFF.

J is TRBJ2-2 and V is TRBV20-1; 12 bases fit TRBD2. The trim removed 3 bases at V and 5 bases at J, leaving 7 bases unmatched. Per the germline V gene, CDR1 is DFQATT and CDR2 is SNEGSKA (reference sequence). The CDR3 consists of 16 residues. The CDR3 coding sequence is TGCAGTGCTAGGCCTAGCGGGGGGGCCGATACCGGGGAGCTGTTTTTT. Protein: CSARPSGGADTGELFF.

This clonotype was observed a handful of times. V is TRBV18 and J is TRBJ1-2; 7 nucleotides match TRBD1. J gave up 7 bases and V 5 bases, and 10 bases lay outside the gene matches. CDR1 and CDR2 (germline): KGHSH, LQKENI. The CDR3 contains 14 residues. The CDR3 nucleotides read TGTGCCAGCTCAGGGGAGACAGGGTTTCGTGGCTACACCTTC. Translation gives CASSGETGFRGYTF.

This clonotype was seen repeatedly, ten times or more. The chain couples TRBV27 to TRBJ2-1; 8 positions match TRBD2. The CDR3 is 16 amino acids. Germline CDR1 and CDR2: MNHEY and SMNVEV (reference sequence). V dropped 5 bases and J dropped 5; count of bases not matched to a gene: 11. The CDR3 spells CASSTPRGGRDNEQFF. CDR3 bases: TGTGCCAGCAGTACACCCCGGGGGGGAAGGGACAATGAGCAGTTCTTC.

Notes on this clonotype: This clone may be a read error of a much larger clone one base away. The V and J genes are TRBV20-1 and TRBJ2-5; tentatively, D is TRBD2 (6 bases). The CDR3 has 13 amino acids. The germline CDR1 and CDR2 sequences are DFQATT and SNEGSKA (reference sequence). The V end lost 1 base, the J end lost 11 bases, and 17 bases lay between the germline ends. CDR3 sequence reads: CSARGREPYVQYF. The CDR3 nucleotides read TGCAGTGCTAGAGGCCGGGAGCCCTACGTGCAGTACTTC.

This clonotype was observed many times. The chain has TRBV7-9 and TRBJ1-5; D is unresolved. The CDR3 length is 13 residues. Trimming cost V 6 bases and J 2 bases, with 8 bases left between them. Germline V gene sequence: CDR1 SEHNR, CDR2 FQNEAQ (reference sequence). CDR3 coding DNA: TGTGCCAGCAGTAAGGAGGGCAATCAGCCCCAGCATTTT. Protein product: CASSKEGNQPQHF.

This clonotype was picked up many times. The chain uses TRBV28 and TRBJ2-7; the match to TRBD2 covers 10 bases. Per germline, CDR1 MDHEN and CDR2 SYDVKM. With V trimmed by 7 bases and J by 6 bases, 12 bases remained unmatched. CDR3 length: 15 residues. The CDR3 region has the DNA TGTGCCAGCACCCTGTGGGAGCGGGAGGGCATCGAGCAGTACTTC. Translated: CASTLWEREGIEQYF.

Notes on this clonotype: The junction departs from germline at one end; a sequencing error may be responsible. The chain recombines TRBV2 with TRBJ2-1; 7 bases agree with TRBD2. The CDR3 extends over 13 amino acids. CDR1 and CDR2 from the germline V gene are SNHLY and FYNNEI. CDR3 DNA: TGTGCCAGCAGCGAAGCGGGGTTAAATGAGCAGTTCTTC. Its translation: CASSEAGLNEQFF. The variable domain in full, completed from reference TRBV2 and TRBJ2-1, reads EPEVTQTPSHQVTQMGQEVILRCVPISNHLYFYWYRQILGQKVEFLVSFYNNEISEKSEIFDDQFSVERPDGSNFTLKIRSTKLEDSAMYFCASSEAGLNEQFFGPGTRLTVL.

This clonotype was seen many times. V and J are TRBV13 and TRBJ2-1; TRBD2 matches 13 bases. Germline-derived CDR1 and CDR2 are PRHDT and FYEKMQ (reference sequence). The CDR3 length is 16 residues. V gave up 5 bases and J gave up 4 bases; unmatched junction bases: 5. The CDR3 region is CASSPGGLAGYNEQFF. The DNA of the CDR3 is TGTGCCAGCAGCCCAGGGGGACTAGCGGGATACAATGAGCAGTTCTTC.

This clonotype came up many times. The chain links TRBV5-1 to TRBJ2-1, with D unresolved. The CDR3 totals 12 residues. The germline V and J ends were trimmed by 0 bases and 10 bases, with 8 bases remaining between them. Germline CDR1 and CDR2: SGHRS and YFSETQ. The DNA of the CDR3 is TGCGCCAGCAGCTTGGATTTGGAGGAGCAGTTCTTC. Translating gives CASSLDLEEQFF.